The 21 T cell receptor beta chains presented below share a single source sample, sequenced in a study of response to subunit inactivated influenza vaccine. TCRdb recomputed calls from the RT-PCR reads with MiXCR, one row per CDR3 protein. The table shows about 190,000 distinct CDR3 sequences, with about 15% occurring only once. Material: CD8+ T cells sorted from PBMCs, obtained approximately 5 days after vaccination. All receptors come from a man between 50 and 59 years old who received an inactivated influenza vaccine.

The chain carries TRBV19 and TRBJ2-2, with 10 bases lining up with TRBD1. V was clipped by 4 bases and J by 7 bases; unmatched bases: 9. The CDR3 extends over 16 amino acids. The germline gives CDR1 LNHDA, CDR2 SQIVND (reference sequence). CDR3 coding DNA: TGTGCCAGTAGTACCCAAGGACAGGGGGAAGTCGGGGAGCTGTTTTTT. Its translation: CASSTQGQGEVGELFF.

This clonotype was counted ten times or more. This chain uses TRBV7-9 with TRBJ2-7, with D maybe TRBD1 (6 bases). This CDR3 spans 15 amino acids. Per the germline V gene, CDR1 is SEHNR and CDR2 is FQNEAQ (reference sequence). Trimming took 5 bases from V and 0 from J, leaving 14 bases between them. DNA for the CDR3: TGTGCCAGCAGCCAGACAGGACTCAGCTCCTACGAGCAGTACTTC. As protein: CASSQTGLSSYEQYF.

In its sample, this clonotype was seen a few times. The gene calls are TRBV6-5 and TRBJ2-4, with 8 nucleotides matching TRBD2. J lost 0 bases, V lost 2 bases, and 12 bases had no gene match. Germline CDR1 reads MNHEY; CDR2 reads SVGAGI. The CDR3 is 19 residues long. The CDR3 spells CASSYKKGLDELAKNIQYF. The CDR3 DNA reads TGTGCCAGCAGTTACAAAAAGGGACTAGACGAATTAGCCAAAAACATTCAGTACTTC.

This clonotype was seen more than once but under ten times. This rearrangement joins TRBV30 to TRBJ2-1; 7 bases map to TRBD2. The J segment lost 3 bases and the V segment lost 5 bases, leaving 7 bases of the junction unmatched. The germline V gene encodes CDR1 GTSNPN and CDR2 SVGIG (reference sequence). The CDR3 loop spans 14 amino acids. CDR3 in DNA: TGTGCCTGGGGGGTGGGAGGGGACTACAATGAGCAGTTCTTC. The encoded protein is CAWGVGGDYNEQFF.

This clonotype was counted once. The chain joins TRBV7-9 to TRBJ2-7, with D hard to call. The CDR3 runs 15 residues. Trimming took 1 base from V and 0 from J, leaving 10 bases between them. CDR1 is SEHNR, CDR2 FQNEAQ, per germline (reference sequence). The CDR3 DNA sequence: TGTGCCAGCAGCTTAGAGGCAGTAGGCTCCTACGAGCAGTACTTC. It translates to CASSLEAVGSYEQYF.

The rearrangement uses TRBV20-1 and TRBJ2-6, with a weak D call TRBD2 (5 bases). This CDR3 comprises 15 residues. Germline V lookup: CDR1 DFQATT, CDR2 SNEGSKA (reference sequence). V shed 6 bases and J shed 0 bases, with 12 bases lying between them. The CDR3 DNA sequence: TGCAGTGCAAGACCCCGGGACTCTGGGGCCAACGTCCTGACTTTC. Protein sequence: CSARPRDSGANVLTF.

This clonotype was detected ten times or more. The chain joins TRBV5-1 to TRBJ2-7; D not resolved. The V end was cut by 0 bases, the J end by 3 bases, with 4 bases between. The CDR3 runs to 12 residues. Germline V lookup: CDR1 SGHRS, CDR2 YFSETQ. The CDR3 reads CASSLDGYEQYF. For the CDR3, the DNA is TGCGCCAGCAGCTTGGATGGCTACGAGCAGTACTTC.

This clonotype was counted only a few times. CDR3 nucleotide sequence: TGTGCCAGCAGCTTTTCACTAGCGGGAACCAACTACAATGAGCAGTTCTTC. As protein: CASSFSLAGTNYNEQFF. The J gene is TRBJ2-1, the V gene TRBV7-3; TRBD2 matches 10 bases. Losses at the gene ends were 3 bases for V and 3 bases for J; bases not matched to a gene: 8. CDR3 length: 17 amino acids. The germline V gene encodes CDR1 SGHTA and CDR2 FQGTGA.

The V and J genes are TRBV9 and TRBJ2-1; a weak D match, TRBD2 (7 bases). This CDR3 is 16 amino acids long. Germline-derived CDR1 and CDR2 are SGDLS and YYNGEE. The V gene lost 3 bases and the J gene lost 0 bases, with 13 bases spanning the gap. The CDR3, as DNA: TGTGCCAGCAGCGCTGGGGGGGGGCCCTCCTACAATGAGCAGTTCTTC. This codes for CASSAGGGPSYNEQFF.

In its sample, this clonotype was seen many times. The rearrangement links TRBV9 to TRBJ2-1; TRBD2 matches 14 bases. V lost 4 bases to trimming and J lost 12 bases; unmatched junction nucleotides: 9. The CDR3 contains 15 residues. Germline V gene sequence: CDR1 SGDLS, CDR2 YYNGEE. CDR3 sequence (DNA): TGTGCCAGCAGCCCCGGGGGGACTAGCGGGAGCTCGCAGTTCTTC. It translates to CASSPGGTSGSSQFF.

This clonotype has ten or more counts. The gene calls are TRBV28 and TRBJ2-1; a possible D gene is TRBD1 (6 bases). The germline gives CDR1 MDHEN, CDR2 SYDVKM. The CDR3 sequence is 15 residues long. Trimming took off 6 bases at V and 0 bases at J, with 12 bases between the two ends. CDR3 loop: CASRKDSRSYNEQFF. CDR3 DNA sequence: TGTGCCAGCAGGAAGGACAGCCGCTCCTACAATGAGCAGTTCTTC.

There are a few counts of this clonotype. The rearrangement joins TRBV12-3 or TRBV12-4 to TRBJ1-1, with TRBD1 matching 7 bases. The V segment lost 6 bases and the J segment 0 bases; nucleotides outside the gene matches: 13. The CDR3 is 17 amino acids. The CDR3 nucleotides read TGTGCCAGCAGCCCCTCCCCCTCACAGGGGCTGAACACTGAAGCTTTCTTT. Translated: CASSPSPSQGLNTEAFF.

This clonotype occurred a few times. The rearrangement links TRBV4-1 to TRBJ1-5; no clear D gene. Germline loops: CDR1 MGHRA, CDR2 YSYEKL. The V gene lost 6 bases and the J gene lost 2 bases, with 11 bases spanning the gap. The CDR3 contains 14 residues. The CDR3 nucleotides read TGCGCCAGCAGTCATCAGGCTGGCAATCAGCCCCAGCATTTT. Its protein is CASSHQAGNQPQHF.

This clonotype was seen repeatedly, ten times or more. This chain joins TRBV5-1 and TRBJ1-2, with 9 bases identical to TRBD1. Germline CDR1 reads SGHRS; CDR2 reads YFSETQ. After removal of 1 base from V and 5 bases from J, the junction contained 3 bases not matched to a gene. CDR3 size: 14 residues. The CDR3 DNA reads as TGCGCCAGCAGCTTGACGGGACAGGGATATGGCTACACCTTC. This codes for CASSLTGQGYGYTF.

The CDR3 DNA is TGTGCCAGCAGCTCCTGGACTGAATCAACTAATGAAAAACTGTTTTTT. Amino acid sequence: CASSSWTESTNEKLFF. The rearrangement links TRBV7-9 to TRBJ1-4; no firm D call. This CDR3 has 16 amino acids. V gave up 4 bases and J gave up 0 bases, with 12 bases separating them. Germline values: CDR1 SEHNR, CDR2 FQNEAQ (reference sequence). Together with reference TRBV7-9 and TRBJ1-4, the CDR3 gives the full variable domain: DTGVSQNPRHKITKRGQNVTFRCDPISEHNRLYWYRQTLGQGPEFLTYFQNEAQLEKSRLLSDRFSAERPKGSFSTLEIQRTEQGDSAMYLCASSSWTESTNEKLFFGSGTQLSVL.

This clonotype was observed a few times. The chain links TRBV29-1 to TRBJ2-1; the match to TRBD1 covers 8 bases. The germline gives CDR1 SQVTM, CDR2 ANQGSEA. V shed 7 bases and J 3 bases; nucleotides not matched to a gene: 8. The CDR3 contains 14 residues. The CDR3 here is CSGSGQGYYNEQFF. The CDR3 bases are TGCAGCGGGAGTGGACAGGGATACTACAATGAGCAGTTCTTC.

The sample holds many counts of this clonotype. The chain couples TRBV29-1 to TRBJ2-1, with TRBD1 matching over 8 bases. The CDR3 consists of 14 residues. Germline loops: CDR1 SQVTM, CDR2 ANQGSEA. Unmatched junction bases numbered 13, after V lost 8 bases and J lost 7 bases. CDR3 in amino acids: CSYPAGTGGNEQFF. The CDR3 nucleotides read TGCAGCTACCCAGCCGGGACAGGTGGTAATGAGCAGTTCTTC.

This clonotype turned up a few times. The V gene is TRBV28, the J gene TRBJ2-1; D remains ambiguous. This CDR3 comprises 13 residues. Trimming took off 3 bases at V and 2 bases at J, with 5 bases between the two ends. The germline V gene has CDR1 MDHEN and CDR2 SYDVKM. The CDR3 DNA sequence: TGTGCCAGCAGTTTGACCACCTACAATGAGCAGTTCTTC. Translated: CASSLTTYNEQFF.

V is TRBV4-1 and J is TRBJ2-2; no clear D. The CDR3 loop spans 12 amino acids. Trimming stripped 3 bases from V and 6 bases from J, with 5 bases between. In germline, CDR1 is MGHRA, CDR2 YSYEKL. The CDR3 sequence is CASSHNSGELFF. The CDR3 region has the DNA TGCGCCAGCAGCCACAACTCCGGGGAGCTGTTTTTT.

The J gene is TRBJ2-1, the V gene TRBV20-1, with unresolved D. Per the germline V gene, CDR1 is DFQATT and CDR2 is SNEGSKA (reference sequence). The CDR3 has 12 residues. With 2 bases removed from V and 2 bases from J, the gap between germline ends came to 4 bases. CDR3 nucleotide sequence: TGCAGTGCTAGACCCACCTACAATGAGCAGTTCTTC. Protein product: CSARPTYNEQFF.

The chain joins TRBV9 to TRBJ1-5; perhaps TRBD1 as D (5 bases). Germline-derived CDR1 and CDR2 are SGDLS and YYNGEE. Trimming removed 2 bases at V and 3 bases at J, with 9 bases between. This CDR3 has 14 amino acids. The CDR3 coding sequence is TGTGCCAGCAGCGTGGGACTGATCAATCAGCCCCAGCATTTT. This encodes CASSVGLINQPQHF. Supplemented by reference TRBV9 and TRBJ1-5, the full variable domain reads DSGVTQTPKHLITATGQRVTLRCSPRSGDLSVYWYQQSLDQGLQFLIQYYNGEERAKGNILERFSAQQFPDLHSELNLSSLELGDSALYFCASSVGLINQPQHFGDGTRLSIL.